The clone carrying this TCR beta chain was counted many times. The junction does not match germline at one end; this may be a read error. This CDR3 region has 18 residues. Per germline, CDR1 MDHEN and CDR2 SYDVKM. Time point of the sample: newly diagnosed GD, antithyroid drugs for less than 3 months. PBMCs provided the RNA from which the TCR library was made. The patients included were those that came from an endocrinology department in Xi'an, China. This sample was taken from a study of regulatory T cells in long-lasting Graves disease. Study in general: Newly diagnosed Graves' patients had under 3 months of antithyroid drugs.

CDR3 regions were amplified by Arm-PCR using iRepertoire HTBI primers to build TCR beta libraries. TCRdb re-analysed the multiplex PCR reads in MiXCR, keeping a single row per CDR3 protein. The top ten hold 22% of the sample, which has hundreds of thousands of distinct CDR3 sequences, roughly 15% seen once. The clonotype comes from a female donor with Graves disease. The chain employs TRBV28 and TRBJ2-1; 9 bases match TRBD2. Source: peripheral blood mononuclear cells (PBMCs), taken at new diagnosis, from a patient treated with antithyroid drugs. The CDR3 is CASSSYLPSGTTYNKQFF. The CDR3 DNA follows: TGTGCCAGCAGTTCATACCTTCCTAGCGGGACAACTTACAATAAGCAGTTCTTC.